This TCR beta chain was found in a study of cytomegalovirus exposure and HLA in healthy donors. Background on the study: A prior study identified 120 million or so unique TCR beta sequences from roughly 180 million T cells.

This CDR3 has 13 amino acids. Germline V gene lookup returns CDR1 LGHNA and CDR2 YNFKEQ. V dropped 1 base and J dropped 6 bases, with 8 bases sitting between them. In the case of this clone: Its antigen is not identified.

PCR employed 60 Vbeta and 13 Jbeta primers. Method: immunoSEQ multiplex PCR; TCRdb's copy keeps in-frame clones and lacks some. The data show about 40,000 clones, with over 65% seen just once and 18% held by the top ten. Overall study findings and caveats: Near-uniform donor sequencing depth was presumed by presence/absence analyses. Available immune exposure information was restricted to CMV serostatus only.

The sequence came from a man aged 45-65 years in good health and CMV-seropositive. Sequencing input: PBMCs. The rearrangement joins TRBV4-2 to TRBJ2-3; D gene uncertain. The CDR3 region is CASSQAVVDTQYF. Written as DNA, the CDR3 is TGTGCCAGCAGCCAAGCGGTGGTGGATACGCAGTATTTT.